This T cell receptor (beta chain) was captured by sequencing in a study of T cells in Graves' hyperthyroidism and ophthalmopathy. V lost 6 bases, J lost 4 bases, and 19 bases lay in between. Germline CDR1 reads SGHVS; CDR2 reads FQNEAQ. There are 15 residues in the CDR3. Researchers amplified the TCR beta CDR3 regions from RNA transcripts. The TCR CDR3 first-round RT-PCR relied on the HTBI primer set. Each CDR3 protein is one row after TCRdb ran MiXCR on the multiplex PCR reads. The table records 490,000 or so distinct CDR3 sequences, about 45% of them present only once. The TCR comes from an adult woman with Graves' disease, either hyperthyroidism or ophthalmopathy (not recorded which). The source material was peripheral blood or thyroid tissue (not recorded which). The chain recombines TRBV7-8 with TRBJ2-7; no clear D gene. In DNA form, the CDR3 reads TGTGCCAGCAGTGGCTCGTACAGCACGAAATACGAGCAGTACTTC. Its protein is CASSGSYSTKYEQYF.